The T cell receptor beta chain described here comes from a study of T-cell memory formation after mild COVID-19. TCRdb fed the 5' RACE reads into MiXCR, producing one record per CDR3 protein. The top ten clones hold 10% to 12% of a sample with about 190,000 distinct CDR3 sequences, around 30% of them seen once. V trimming: 1 base; J trimming: 7 bases; junction bases outside the gene matches: 13. This CDR3 spans 17 amino acids. Germline lookup yields CDR1 DFQATT and CDR2 SNEGSKA (reference sequence). This clonotype was obtained from an adult woman who had mild COVID-19 (a few samples of this study predate the infection). Cell type and time point are not known. The material sequenced was PBMCs or a T cell subset sorted from them (not recorded which). This chain uses TRBV20-1 with TRBJ2-7, with 13 bases that match TRBD2. The CDR3 nucleotides read TGCAGTGCTAGAGCGACCGAAGGACTAGCGGGAGTGGGAGAGCAGTACTTC. It yields the protein CSARATEGLAGVGEQYF.